This TCR beta chain came from a study of neoadjuvant anti-PD-1 for oral cavity cancer. In the study overall: Around day 43, patients without progression received a fourth nivolumab dose before surgery.

Patients were newly diagnosed with stage II-IVA oral cavity squamous cell carcinoma without prior systemic or radiation treatment. These oral cavity squamous cell carcinomas were HPV-negative and locally advanced. The CDR3 has 12 amino acids. V was shortened by 3 bases and J by 6 bases, with 9 bases between the two germline ends. Germline assignment: CDR1 SGHTA and CDR2 FQGNSA. Assay used: immunoSEQ multiplex PCR; TCRdb lists only in-frame clones, some missing. The sample holds 7,000 to 9,000 clones, around 53% seen once. The source material was tumor tissue, sampled before nivolumab (anti-PD-1) treatment. This chain connects TRBV7-2 to TRBJ2-7, with a possible D match to TRBD1 (5 bases). The receptor was isolated from a person between 35 and 79 years old with oral cavity squamous cell carcinoma. In nucleotides, the CDR3 is TGTGCCAGCAGCTTCGGACAATCCGAGCAGTACTTC. Translated, it gives CASSFGQSEQYF.